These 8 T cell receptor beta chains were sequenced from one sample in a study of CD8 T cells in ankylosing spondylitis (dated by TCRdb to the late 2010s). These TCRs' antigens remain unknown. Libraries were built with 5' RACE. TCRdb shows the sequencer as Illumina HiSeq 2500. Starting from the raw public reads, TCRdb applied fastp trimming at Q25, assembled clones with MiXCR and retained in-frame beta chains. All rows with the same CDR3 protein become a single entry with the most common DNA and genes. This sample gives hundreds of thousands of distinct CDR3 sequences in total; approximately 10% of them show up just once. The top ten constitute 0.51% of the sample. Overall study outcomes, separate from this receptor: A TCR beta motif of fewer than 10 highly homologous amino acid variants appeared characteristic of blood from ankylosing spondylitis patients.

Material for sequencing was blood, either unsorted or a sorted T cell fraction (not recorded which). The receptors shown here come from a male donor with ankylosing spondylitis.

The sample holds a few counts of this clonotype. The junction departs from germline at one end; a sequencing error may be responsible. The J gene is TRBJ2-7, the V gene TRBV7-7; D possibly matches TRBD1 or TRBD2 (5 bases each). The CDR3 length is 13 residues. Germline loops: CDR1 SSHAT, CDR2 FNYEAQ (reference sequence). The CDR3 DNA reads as TGTGCTAGCAGCTTAGGGACCCGCTACGAGCAGTACTTC. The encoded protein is CASSLGTRYEQYF. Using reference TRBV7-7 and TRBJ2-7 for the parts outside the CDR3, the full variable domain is GAGVSQSPRYKVTKRGQDVTLRCDPISSHATLYWYQQALGQGPEFLTYFNYEAQPDKSGLPSDRFSAERPEGSISTLTIQRTEQRDSAMYRCASSLGTRYEQYFGPGTRLTVT.

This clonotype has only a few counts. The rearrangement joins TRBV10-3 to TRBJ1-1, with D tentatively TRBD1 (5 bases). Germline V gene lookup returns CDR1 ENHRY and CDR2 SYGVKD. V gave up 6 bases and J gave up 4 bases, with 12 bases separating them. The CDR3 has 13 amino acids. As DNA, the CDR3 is TGTGCCATCAGCCCCAGGGAGGTCACTGAAGCTTTCTTT. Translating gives CAISPREVTEAFF.

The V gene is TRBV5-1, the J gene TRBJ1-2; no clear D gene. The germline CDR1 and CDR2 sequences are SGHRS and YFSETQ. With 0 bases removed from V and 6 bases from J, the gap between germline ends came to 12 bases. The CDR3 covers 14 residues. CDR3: CASSLDPSSDGYTF. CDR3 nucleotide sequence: TGCGCCAGCAGCTTGGACCCCTCCTCTGATGGCTACACCTTC. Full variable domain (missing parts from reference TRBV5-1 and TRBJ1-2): KAGVTQTPRYLIKTRGQQVTLSCSPISGHRSVSWYQQTPGQGLQFLFEYFSETQRNKGNFPGRFSGRQFSNSRSEMNVSTLELGDSALYLCASSLDPSSDGYTFGSGTRLTVV.

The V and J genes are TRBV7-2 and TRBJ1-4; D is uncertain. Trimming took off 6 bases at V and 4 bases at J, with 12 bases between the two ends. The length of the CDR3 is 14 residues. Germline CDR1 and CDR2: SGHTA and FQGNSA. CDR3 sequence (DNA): TGTGCCAGCAGTTTCGAGCGGGGTAATGAAAAACTGTTTTTT. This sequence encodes CASSFERGNEKLFF. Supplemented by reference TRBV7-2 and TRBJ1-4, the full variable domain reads GAGVSQSPSNKVTEKGKDVELRCDPISGHTALYWYRQSLGQGLEFLIYFQGNSAPDKSGLPSDRFSAERTGGSVSTLTIQRTQQEDSAVYLCASSFERGNEKLFFGSGTQLSVL.

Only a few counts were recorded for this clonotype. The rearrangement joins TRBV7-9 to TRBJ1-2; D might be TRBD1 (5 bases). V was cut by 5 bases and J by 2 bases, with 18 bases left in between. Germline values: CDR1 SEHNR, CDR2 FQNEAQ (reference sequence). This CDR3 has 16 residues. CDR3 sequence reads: CASSGPLGGVNYGYTF. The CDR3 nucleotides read TGTGCCAGCAGCGGTCCCCTTGGGGGGGTGAACTATGGCTACACCTTC.

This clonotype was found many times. The CDR3 nucleotides are TGCGCCAGCAGCTTGCGGGACAGGGCGGAAGCTTTCTTT. The encoded protein is CASSLRDRAEAFF. This rearrangement joins TRBV5-1 to TRBJ1-1; 9 bases fit TRBD1. Germline V lookup: CDR1 SGHRS, CDR2 YFSETQ. The CDR3 is made up of 13 amino acids. The ends lost 1 base at V and 8 bases at J; junction bases unmatched: 3.

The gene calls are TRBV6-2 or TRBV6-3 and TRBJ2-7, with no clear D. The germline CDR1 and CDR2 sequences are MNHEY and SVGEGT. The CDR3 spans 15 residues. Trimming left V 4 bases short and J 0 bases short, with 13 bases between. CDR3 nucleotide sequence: TGTGCCAGCAGTTCCGCCGGATCTTACTCCTACGAGCAGTACTTC. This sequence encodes CASSSAGSYSYEQYF.

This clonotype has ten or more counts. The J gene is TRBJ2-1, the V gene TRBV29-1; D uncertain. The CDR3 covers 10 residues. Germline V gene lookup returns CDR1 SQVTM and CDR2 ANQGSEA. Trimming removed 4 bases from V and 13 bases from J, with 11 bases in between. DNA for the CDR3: TGCAGCGTTGGGCCGGCCCCACAGTTCTTC. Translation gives CSVGPAPQFF.